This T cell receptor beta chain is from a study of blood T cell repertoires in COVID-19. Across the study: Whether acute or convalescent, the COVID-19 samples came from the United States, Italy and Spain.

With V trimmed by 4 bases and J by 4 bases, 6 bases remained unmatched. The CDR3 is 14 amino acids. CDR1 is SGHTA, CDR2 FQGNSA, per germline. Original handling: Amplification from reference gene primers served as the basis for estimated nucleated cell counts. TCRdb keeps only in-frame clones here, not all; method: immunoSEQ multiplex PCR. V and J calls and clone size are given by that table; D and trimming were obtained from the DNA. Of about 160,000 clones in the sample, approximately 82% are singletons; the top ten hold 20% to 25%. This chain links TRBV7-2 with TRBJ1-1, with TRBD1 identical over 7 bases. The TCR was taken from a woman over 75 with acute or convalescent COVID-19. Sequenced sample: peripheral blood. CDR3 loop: CASSYNRGGTEAFF. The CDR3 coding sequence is TGTGCCAGCAGCTACAACAGGGGTGGCACTGAAGCTTTCTTT.